The rows below give T cell receptor beta chains drawn from one sample of a study of blood T cell repertoires in COVID-19. The assay was immunoSEQ multiplex PCR, and TCRdb's table has in-frame clones only and misses some. The table lists 52,000 or so clones, 65% to 90% of them singletons. Sequenced: peripheral blood. These receptors were taken from a human donor in a cohort sampled during active COVID-19. Each CDR3 is given with its conserved first and last residue. Each record gives: V gene, J gene, clone size, D gene, CDR3 DNA, CDR3 protein. The D gene is left open where the match is weak. The size of a clone is reported for some rows only, either as once, few or many, or as a class for expanded clones.

>TRBV5-1|TRBJ2-6|-|-
TGCGCCAGCAGCTTGGCTGCGGCCGGGGCCAACGTCCTGACTTTC
CASSLAAAGANVLTF
>TRBV7-9|TRBJ1-5|-|TRBD1
TGTGCCAGCAGCTCACCAGGGACAGGCAATCAGCCCCAGCATTTT
CASSSPGTGNQPQHF
>TRBV6-2/TRBV6-3|TRBJ1-5|few|TRBD1
TGTGCCAGCAGTTACCTATACTTACAGGGGGGTAGCAATCAGCCCCAGCATTTT
CASSYLYLQGGSNQPQHF
>TRBV7-3|TRBJ2-1|-|-
TGTGCCAGCAGCCCGTCCCACAGCAATGAGCAGTTCTTC
CASSPSHSNEQFF
>TRBV11-1|TRBJ2-1|-|TRBD2
TGTGCCAGCAGCCCTAGCGGGGGGGATTACAATGAGCAGTTCTTC
CASSPSGGDYNEQFF
>TRBV28|TRBJ2-1|-|-
TGTGCCAGCAGTACAAGGGAGACAATTGGGTTCTTC
CASSTRETIGFF
>TRBV6-2/TRBV6-3|TRBJ1-5|few|-
TGTGCCAGCAGCATGGGGAGGAATCAGCCCCAGCATTTT
CASSMGRNQPQHF
>TRBV27|TRBJ2-2|-|-
TGTGCCAGTGGGGCCACCGGGGAGCTGTTTTTT
CASGATGELFF
>TRBV4-1|TRBJ2-1|once|-
TGCGCCAGCAGCCGCCTATACGATGAGCAGTTCTTC
CASSRLYDEQFF
>TRBV4-1|TRBJ2-7|once|TRBD1
TGCGCCAGCAGCCAAGGACAGGGTATCGGGAACGAGCAGTACTTC
CASSQGQGIGNEQYF
>TRBV27|TRBJ2-5|-|TRBD1
TGTGCCAGCAGTTTTTGGGACAGAGAGACCCAGTACTTC
CASSFWDRETQYF
>TRBV2|TRBJ1-1|-|-
TGTGCCACAAGGGGAAGGAGAGATTCTGAAGCTTTCTTT
CATRGRRDSEAFF
>TRBV6-6|TRBJ2-2|-|TRBD2
TGTGCCAGCAGTACCCGGGGGGGTAGGAACACCGGGGAGCTGTTTTTT
CASSTRGGRNTGELFF
>TRBV27|TRBJ1-2|-|-
TGTGCCAGCAGTCCTTCCAGGGCCGGCTATGGCTACACCTTC
CASSPSRAGYGYTF
>TRBV10-3|TRBJ2-5|once|-
TGTGCCATCAGTGAGTCTTGGAGAGCGGGTCAAGAGACCCAGTACTTC
CAISESWRAGQETQYF
>TRBV30|TRBJ1-1|-|-
TGTGCCTGGACGCGGGGCGACACTGAAGCTTTCTTT
CAWTRGDTEAFF
>TRBV5-1|TRBJ2-3|-|TRBD2
TGCGCCAGCAGCGAGGGACTAGCGGCAGATACGCAGTATTTT
CASSEGLAADTQYF
>TRBV5-1|TRBJ2-7|once|TRBD2
TGCGCCAGCAGCTCGAATGCTTTCTCCGGGACTAGAGCCTACGAGCAGTACTTC
CASSSNAFSGTRAYEQYF
>TRBV7-9|TRBJ2-3|-|TRBD1
TGTGCCAGCAGTCAACAGGGGGCCCACACAGATACGCAGTATTTT
CASSQQGAHTDTQYF
>TRBV5-1|TRBJ2-2|-|TRBD1
TGCGCCAGCAGCTTGGCCACAGGGGTTGACACCGGGGAGCTGTTTTTT
CASSLATGVDTGELFF
>TRBV6-5|TRBJ2-7|once|TRBD1
TGTGCCAGCAGTACGGACAGGGTCTACGAGCAGTACTTC
CASSTDRVYEQYF
>TRBV5-4|TRBJ1-4|-|TRBD1
TGTGCCAGCAGCAGGACTTCCGGGACAGGGGGAAATGGAGAAAAACTGTTTTTT
CASSRTSGTGGNGEKLFF
>TRBV18|TRBJ2-5|-|TRBD2
TGTGCCAGCTCACCACCGGGACTAGCGGGAGGAGAGACCCAGTACTTC
CASSPPGLAGGETQYF
>TRBV28|TRBJ2-5|-|TRBD2
TGTGCCAGTGCACCGGGACTAGCGGGGAGAGGTTACTTC
CASAPGLAGRGYF
>TRBV7-2|TRBJ2-3|-|TRBD2
TGTGCCAGCAGCTTAGTTTTCCTAGCGGGAGGTGCAGATACGCAGTATTTT
CASSLVFLAGGADTQYF
>TRBV9|TRBJ1-4|-|-
TGTGCCAGCAGCGGAACCTTGACAGGCCACAAAGAAGAAAAACTGTTTTTT
CASSGTLTGHKEEKLFF
>TRBV19|TRBJ2-1|-|-
TGTGCCAGTAGGCCGGGTCCTACCTACAATGAGCAGTTCTTC
CASRPGPTYNEQFF
>TRBV7-9|TRBJ1-1|-|TRBD1
TGTGCCAGCAGCTTGCTAACAGGGGTTACCTCGGGGACTGAAGCTTTCTTT
CASSLLTGVTSGTEAFF
>TRBV9|TRBJ2-1|once|TRBD2
TGTGCCAGCAGCGCCCCCCGTGGGGTAGGGAGGGGTCTCGGCTCCTACAATGAGCAGTTCTTC
CASSAPRGVGRGLGSYNEQFF
>TRBV3-1/TRBV3-2|TRBJ2-7|-|-
TGTGCCAGCAGCCAAGTCGAGGGTCGGGAGCAGTACTTC
CASSQVEGREQYF
>TRBV4-1|TRBJ2-1|few|-
TGCGCCAGCAGCCAAGATGGGAGTAACTACAATGAGCAGTTCTTC
CASSQDGSNYNEQFF
>TRBV12-3/TRBV12-4|TRBJ2-7|-|-
TGTGCCAGCAGTTTAGGGGGGCCCTACGAGCAGTACTTC
CASSLGGPYEQYF
>TRBV27|TRBJ1-5|-|-
TGTGCCAGCAGTCCTGACAGGAGCAATCAGCCCCAGCATTTT
CASSPDRSNQPQHF
>TRBV4-2|TRBJ1-6|-|TRBD1
TGTGCCAGCAGCCAAGACCACCGAAAGGGGGCGTTCATCTCCTATAATTCACCCCTCCACTTT
CASSQDHRKGAFISYNSPLHF
>TRBV14|TRBJ2-4|-|TRBD1
TGTGCCAGCAGCATCCGACAGGGGGGGTCCAAAAACATTCAGTACTTC
CASSIRQGGSKNIQYF